This TCR beta chain was sequenced for a study of blood T cell repertoires in COVID-19. CDR1 and CDR2 from the germline V gene are MNHEY and SMNVEV (reference sequence). J lost 5 bases, V lost 6 bases, and 12 bases had no gene match. This CDR3 region has 15 residues. Sequenced by immunoSEQ multiplex PCR; TCRdb stores in-frame clones only, minus some. The sample lists approximately 200,000 clones; 85% to 90% were seen once. The receptor comes from a man in his fifties or sixties with acute or convalescent COVID-19. The sample taken for sequencing was peripheral blood. The rearrangement uses TRBV27 and TRBJ2-5; the match to TRBD2 covers 7 bases. CDR3 sequence reads: CASSDLTAGGETQYF. DNA for the CDR3: TGTGCCAGCAGCGACCTTACAGCCGGGGGGGAGACCCAGTACTTC.